This TCR beta chain was retrieved from a study of T-cell memory formation after mild COVID-19 (dated by TCRdb to about 2021). For the wider study: TCR sequence clusters from the two donors were found to be largely donor specific. T-cell clones expanding and contracting after mild COVID-19 in a couple of donors were tracked by longitudinal TCRalpha and TCRbeta repertoire sequencing. The cohort was made up of two young adult volunteers, one female and one male, who were previously healthy. What the authors observed across the whole study: Some responding clones were found in pre-infection memory, which suggests that pre-existing cross-reactive memory T cells took part in the SARS-CoV-2 response. SARS-CoV-2 specificity was not confirmed for the second-wave clones peaking on day 37. Contracting CD4+ clones were found mainly in CM and EM memory subsets, while CD8+ clones were enriched in EMRA. Only a couple of mild cases were covered in the study, and larger cohorts including severe cases with pre-infection samples were considered necessary. Clones that contracted from day 15 to 85 showed balanced CD4/CD8 phenotypes, whereas a second wave of clones that expanded from day 15 to 37 leaned towards CD4+.

PBMCs were isolated by Ficoll-Paque density gradient centrifugation. The CDR3 runs 15 residues from the cysteine to the phenylalanine. CDR3 DNA only is kept here, 45 bases in frame from base 1. Clipping removes 1 base from V and 8 bases from J, with 10 as the unmatched junction base count. The germline V gene gives CDR1 as SGHAT and CDR2 as FQNNGV. The sequencing machine was an Illumina NovaSeq 6000. Using 5'RACE with constant-segment primers, TCRalpha and TCRbeta cDNA libraries were constructed, with sample barcodes and unique molecular identifiers added in the process. RNA was extracted from every sample with Trizol reagent. The libraries were amplified in two PCR steps, and the second step added a second sample barcode and Illumina TruSeq adapters. The libraries were sequenced on an Illumina NovaSeq using 2 x 150 bp paired-end reads. The published analysis was carried out like this. Demultiplexing of reads and collapsing into UMI-guided consensus sequences were performed with migec v1.2.7. Using mixcr v2.1.11, the UMI consensuses were aligned to TRA and TRB V and J templates and assembled into clonotypes. A clonotype was counted as expanded or contracted only if both edgeR and NoisET called the change significant, with noise models trained on biological replicates. edgeR calls used a false discovery rate-adjusted p below 0.01 and a log2 fold-change threshold of 1. PCA with hierarchical clustering of max-normalized trajectories of the 1000 most abundant clonotypes was used as exploratory dynamics analysis. Each responding clone was given a CD4 or CD8 phenotype based on the CD4+ and CD8+ repertoires, which had been sequenced separately. TCRdb reworked the public reads: Q25 trimming with fastp, MiXCR clone assembly, productive beta chains retained. When rows share a CDR3 protein, they turn into one entry using the most common DNA and genes. The V and J calls were determined by TCRdb, not by the authors. Within this sample are 270,000 or so distinct CDR3 sequences, with 16% of them counted one time only. The ten biggest clones cover under 25% of the sample.

This clonotype was counted only a few times. Its antigen has not been determined. No base quality information exists; no much larger clone differs at one position. Sample: PBMCs or a T cell subset sorted from them (not recorded which). The rearranged segments are TRBV11-2 and TRBJ1-1, and 7 junctional nucleotides match TRBD1. This TCR was recovered from a man younger than 30 who had mild COVID-19 (a few samples of this study predate the infection). The sample titles of this study are shuffled in the database, so cell type and time point are left out; the donor was told from shared clones. The CDR3 in this case is CASSLALTRQGEAFF. The DNA is TGTGCCAGCAGCTTAGCCTTGACTCGACAGGGCGAAGCTTTCTTT.